This TCR beta chain originates from a study of blood T cells in healthy people across ages. Through a sample-barcoded 5' primer and a J-beta primer mix, a second PCR was run for roughly 7 to 12 cycles. TCRdb reprocessed the 5' RACE reads via MiXCR and lists one record per CDR3 protein. The repertoire holds around 690,000 distinct CDR3 sequences, with approximately 59% as singletons. On this clonotype: Its antigen is undetermined.

Findings and limits, study-wide: There were more naive CD4+ cells and higher diversity in long-lived donors than in aged donors.

With 6 bases clipped from V and 12 bases from J, the junction kept 5 bases outside the gene matches. CDR3 length equals 11 residues. The specimen was blood. This receptor was identified in a man in his sixties in good health. The genes are TRBV12-3 or TRBV12-4 and TRBJ2-1; 7 bases align to TRBD1. The CDR3 nucleotides are TGTGCCAGCAGAAACAGGGGATTGCAGTTCTTC. Translated, it gives CASRNRGLQFF.